This T cell receptor (beta chain) is drawn from a study of blood T cell repertoires in COVID-19. Study information: The study drew acute and convalescent COVID-19 samples from the United States, Italy and Spain. Nucleic acid was either cDNA or gDNA, and it came from T cells, B-cell-depleted T cells, or PBMCs.

Some clones are missing from TCRdb's copy, which holds only in-frame ones; the method was immunoSEQ multiplex PCR. The sample consists of roughly 90,000 clones, about 83% of them appearing once. Losses at the gene ends were 3 bases for V and 0 bases for J; bases not matched to a gene: 10. CDR3 length: 18 residues. Germline CDR1 is MDHEN and CDR2 is SYDVKM. This clonotype was obtained from a woman in her 70s with acute or convalescent COVID-19. J is TRBJ1-5 and V is TRBV28, with 8 bases that match TRBD1. Source material: peripheral blood. CDR3 coding DNA: TGTGCCAGCAGTTTTTTTCTTGGGACAGGCAATAGCAATCAGCCCCAGCATTTT. This encodes CASSFFLGTGNSNQPQHF.